The rows below give T cell receptor beta chains drawn from one sample of a study of beta chain features in type 1 diabetes. Sequenced by immunoSEQ multiplex PCR; TCRdb stores in-frame clones only, minus some. The sample holds 860,000 or so clones, roughly 15% seen once. The sequenced sample consisted of naive CD4+ T cells from blood. All receptors derive from a woman aged 18-30 years in good health. Each CDR3 is given with its conserved first and last residue. Fields, in order: J gene, clone size, V gene, D gene, CDR3 DNA, CDR3 protein. D genes are given only for firm matches. The size entry is marked missing in some rows and otherwise reads once, few, many or a size class.

J: TRBJ2-5; size: few; V: TRBV5-1; D: NA; DNA: TGCGCCAGCAGCTTGTACGGGACCCAAGAGACCCAGTACTTC; CDR3: CASSLYGTQETQYF
J: TRBJ2-1; size: NA; V: TRBV14; D: TRBD2; DNA: TGTGCCAGCAGCCAACAGCTAGCGGTATACAATGAGCAGTTCTTC; CDR3: CASSQQLAVYNEQFF
J: TRBJ2-1; size: few; V: TRBV12-5; D: NA; DNA: TGTGCTAGTTCCGGGAGAAACTACAATGAGCAGTTCTTC; CDR3: CASSGRNYNEQFF
J: TRBJ2-3; size: few; V: TRBV5-4; D: NA; DNA: TGTGTGACCTCAGGGGTTCTAGCGGCCACAGATACGCAGTATTTT; CDR3: CVTSGVLAATDTQYF
J: TRBJ2-5; size: NA; V: TRBV5-1; D: NA; DNA: TGCGCCAGCAGTCAGGTCGTCCTGAAAGAGACCCAGTACTTC; CDR3: CASSQVVLKETQYF
J: TRBJ1-1; size: NA; V: TRBV9; D: NA; DNA: TGTGCCAGCAGCGCCCCTCGACCCGGGGTTAACACTGAAGCTTTCTTT; CDR3: CASSAPRPGVNTEAFF
J: TRBJ1-4; size: few; V: TRBV2; D: NA; DNA: TGTGCCAGCAGTGAAGCCTTAATTTCGGGGTTTTATGAAAAACTGTTTTTT; CDR3: CASSEALISGFYEKLFF
J: TRBJ1-5; size: NA; V: TRBV7-2; D: NA; DNA: TGTGCCAGCAGCCAAAGATTCCCAAATCAGCCCCAGCATTTT; CDR3: CASSQRFPNQPQHF
J: TRBJ1-2; size: NA; V: TRBV7-9; D: NA; DNA: TGTGCCAGCAGCCCCCTGACGGCGACCTCTAACTATGGCTACACCTTC; CDR3: CASSPLTATSNYGYTF
J: TRBJ2-1; size: NA; V: TRBV6-1; D: NA; DNA: TGTGCCAGGGGACCGAACGGCGGGCAGTTCTTC; CDR3: CARGPNGGQFF
J: TRBJ2-2; size: NA; V: TRBV28; D: NA; DNA: TGTGCCAGCAGTTTTTCCAGGTCGAACACCGGGGAGCTGTTTTTT; CDR3: CASSFSRSNTGELFF